This TCR beta chain was found in a study of T cells of healthy individuals. TCRdb independently ran MiXCR on the 5' RACE reads; one entry per CDR3 protein. This table has more than 85,000 distinct CDR3 sequences, 17% appearing once. The germline V gene encodes CDR1 SEHNR and CDR2 FQNEAQ (reference sequence). The CDR3 totals 13 residues. Trimming cost V 9 bases and J 3 bases; bases outside gene matches: 6. This clonotype originated in a human donor in good health. J is TRBJ2-7 and V is TRBV7-9; 9 nucleotides match TRBD1. CDR3: CASGSTGGYEQYF. The DNA of the CDR3 is TGTGCCAGTGGATCGACAGGGGGCTACGAGCAGTACTTC.